Below, one T cell receptor beta chain is given with its context. TCRdb re-analyzed the 5' RACE reads; it lists each CDR3 protein once, without DNA. The table for this sample gives some 440,000 distinct CDR3 sequences. CDR3 length: 15 residues. The germline V gene encodes CDR1 ENHRY and CDR2 SYGVKD. These data come from a study of T cells expressing NK-cell markers. The TCR sequence derives from a woman aged 50 to 65 in good health. The sequenced material came from blood T cells: a sorted CD56 or NKG2C T cell subset, CD4+ or CD8+ T cells, or bulk PBMC T cells (not recorded which). V usage is TRBV10-3 and J usage is TRBJ2-5; the TCRdb D gene call, TRBD1, has no DNA to confirm it. The CDR3 spells CAIGGGAPVGETQYF.